A single T cell receptor (beta chain) is shown here with its context. Its antigen is unidentified. Other nucleotide sequences in the sample specify the same CDR3. Cells designated naive CD8 were CD45RO-negative and were positively selected for CCR7, with terminally differentiated effector memory CD45RA+ cells excluded. Every contributor of samples was a Caucasian grown-up residing in Nashville, Tennessee. Per germline, CDR1 MNHEY and CDR2 SMNVEV (reference sequence). This CDR3 is built from 16 residues. V trimming: 0 bases; J trimming: 2 bases; junction bases outside the gene matches: 4. The sample belongs to a study of shared clonotypes between healthy human individuals. Overall study: Used for every donor were three CD4 naive, three CD4 memory, two CD8 naive and one CD8 memory plate. Study-wide findings and caveats: Clonotype sharing across a few donors was observed for 4% to 5.5% of naive CD4 clonotypes.

Here immunoSEQ multiplex PCR was the method, and the copy in TCRdb shows in-frame clones only, minus some. This table has around 600,000 clones, roughly 95% appearing once. Sequences were obtained from naive CD8+ T cells sorted from blood. The V call is TRBV27, the J call TRBJ2-5, with TRBD1 matching over 9 bases. This TCR derives from a woman under 40 in good health. The CDR3 loop is CASSLSPGTGQETQYF. CDR3 nucleotide sequence: TGTGCCAGCAGTTTATCGCCAGGGACAGGGCAAGAGACCCAGTACTTC.